The T cell receptor (beta chain) described here comes from a study of early T cells in non-severe SARS-CoV-2 infection. Study summary: Chains from this unsorted whole-blood bulk RNA could not be paired.

Concerning this clonotype itself: Its specificity is unknown.

Findings and limits, study-wide: A preference for anti-spike CD8 responses marked VDJdb matching, which missed private and CD4 specificities.

Each single cDNA molecule received a unique molecular identifier. Via MiXCR, TCRdb re-called the 5' RACE reads, giving one row per CDR3 protein. The table lists 70,000 to 75,000 distinct CDR3 sequences, 12% of them singletons, with 3.9% in the top ten. This clonotype originated in an adult who was a healthcare worker with PCR-confirmed SARS-CoV-2 infection or an uninfected control (not recorded which). Source material: whole blood.

The chain's CDR3 is CASSQDQGTEAFF. The CDR3 DNA follows: TGCGCCAGCAGCCAAGATCAAGGCACTGAAGCTTTCTTT. The rearrangement uses TRBV4-1 and TRBJ1-1; D is uncertain. Germline CDR1 reads MGHRA; CDR2 reads YSYEKL. This CDR3 region has 13 residues. Trimming removed 0 bases at V and 4 bases at J, with 6 bases between.